This T cell receptor beta chain was sequenced in a study of T cell responses to AZD1222 COVID-19 vaccine. Study-level findings and limits: Spike-specific TCR breadth and depth were elevated following two AZD1222 doses. The donor group comprised mostly white British people and more females; the analysis possibly underestimated clonal diversity.

CDR3 length: 13 amino acids. The J segment lost 2 bases and the V segment lost 10 bases, leaving 6 bases of the junction unmatched. Germline lookup yields CDR1 LNHDA and CDR2 SQIVND (reference sequence). Concerning this clone: Its antigen remains unidentified.

Generated by immunoSEQ multiplex PCR, the TCRdb table keeps only in-frame clones and is missing some. The sample contains 70,000 to 95,000 clones, around nine tenths of which appear only once. This chain connects TRBV19 to TRBJ2-3; 7 bases align to TRBD2. Sample: peripheral blood, taken 28 days after the second AZD1222 dose. This clonotype originated in an adult who received the AZD1222 COVID-19 vaccine. The CDR3 nucleotides read TGTGCCACGCAGGGAGGGGTCACAGATACGCAGTATTTT. Its protein is CATQGGVTDTQYF.